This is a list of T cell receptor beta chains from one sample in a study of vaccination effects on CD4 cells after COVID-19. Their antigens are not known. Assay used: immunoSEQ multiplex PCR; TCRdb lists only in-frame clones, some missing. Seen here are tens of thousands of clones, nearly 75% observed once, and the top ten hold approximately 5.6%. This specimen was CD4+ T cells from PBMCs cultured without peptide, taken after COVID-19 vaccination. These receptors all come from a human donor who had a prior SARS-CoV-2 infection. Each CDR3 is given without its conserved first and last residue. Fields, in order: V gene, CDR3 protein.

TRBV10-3,AIGAPREQY
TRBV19,ASSQTGTGHYEQY
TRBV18,ASSPQGSGEQF
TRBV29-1,SGGGDAGAHGYT
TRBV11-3,ASSPRDQPDTQY
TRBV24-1,ATSDFGANYGYT
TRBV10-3,AISESAVGNTIY
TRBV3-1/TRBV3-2,ASSHTFYEQY
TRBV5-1,ASSLARGEDTQY
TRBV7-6,ASSSRWGRRSSYEQY
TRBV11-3,ASSLGGAGNYGYT
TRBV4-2,ASSQVRGEETQY
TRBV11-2,ASSLDHADTQY
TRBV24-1,ATSDLTRPEQF
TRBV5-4,ASSPISGTEKSGNTIY
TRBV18,ASSPRFGSRETQY
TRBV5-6,ASSPVLSTPLNEQF
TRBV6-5,ASSYSNRVYEKLF
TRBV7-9,ASSLGTGGETQY
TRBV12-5,ASGGSGDGYT
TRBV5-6,ASTPQRGGYGYT
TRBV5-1,ASRPTSGSSYEQY
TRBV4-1,ASSQLALLRGPTYEQY
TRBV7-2,ASSHYTVSDEQY
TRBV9,ASSVSGHSYEQY
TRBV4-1,ASSLGGQGYEQY
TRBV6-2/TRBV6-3,ASSYSKGGISYEQY
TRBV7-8,ASSLSNEKLF
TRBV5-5,ASRGLLAKNIQY
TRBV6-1,ASSERENTEAF
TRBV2,ASSSGHSSPLH
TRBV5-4,ASSLGGHSNIQY
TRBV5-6,ASGRTGGEEMF
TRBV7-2,ASSLEGRVVGRSPLH
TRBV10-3,AISEFNSYNEQF
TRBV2,ASRPGTAAYEQY
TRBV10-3,AISVRTSGGAVPYNEQF
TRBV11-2,ASSFHHSSDTQY
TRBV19,ASSMPGTGSYEQY
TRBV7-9,ASSLERGYYNEQF
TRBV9,ASSKGTSGGRGETQY
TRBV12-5,ASGLRGGSPLH
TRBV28,ASGKYGTAYEQY
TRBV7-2,ASSLSLAGQETQY
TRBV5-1,ASSREKETQY
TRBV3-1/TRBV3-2,ASSQDLRGGGYT
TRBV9,ASSAGTGGGGEKLF
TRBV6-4,ASSRLAGTSTGELF